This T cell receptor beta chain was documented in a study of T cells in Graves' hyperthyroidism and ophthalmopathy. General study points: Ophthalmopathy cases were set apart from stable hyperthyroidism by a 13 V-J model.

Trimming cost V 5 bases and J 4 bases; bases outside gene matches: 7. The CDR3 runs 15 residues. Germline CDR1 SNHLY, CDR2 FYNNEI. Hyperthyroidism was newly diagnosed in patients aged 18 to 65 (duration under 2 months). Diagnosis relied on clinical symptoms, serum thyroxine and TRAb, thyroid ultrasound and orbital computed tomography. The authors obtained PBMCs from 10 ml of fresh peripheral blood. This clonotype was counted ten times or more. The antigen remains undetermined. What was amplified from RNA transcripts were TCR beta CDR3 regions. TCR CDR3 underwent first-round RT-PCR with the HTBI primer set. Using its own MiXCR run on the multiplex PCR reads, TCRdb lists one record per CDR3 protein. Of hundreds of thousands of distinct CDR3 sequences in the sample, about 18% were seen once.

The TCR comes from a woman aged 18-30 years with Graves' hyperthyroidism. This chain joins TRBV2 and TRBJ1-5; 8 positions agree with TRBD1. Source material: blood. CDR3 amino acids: CASSRAGGKNQPQHF. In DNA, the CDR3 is TGTGCCAGCAGTCGGGCAGGGGGCAAAAATCAGCCCCAGCATTTT.